This is a list of T cell receptor beta chains from one sample in a study of blood T cell repertoires in COVID-19. Produced via immunoSEQ multiplex PCR; TCRdb's table is partial and in-frame only. The table has about 43,000 clones, 75% to 90% seen once; the top ten hold 9.6%. The specimen sequenced was peripheral blood. These receptors all stem from a woman of 80 years or more with active COVID-19. The conserved cysteine and the conserved F or W are not part of the CDR3 here. Each record gives: V gene, J gene, D gene, CDR3 protein. The D gene is left open where the match is weak.

TRBV19,TRBJ2-3,TRBD1,ASSIESLGRGRTDTQY
TRBV5-4,TRBJ1-4,.,ASSTDIGANEKLF
TRBV11-2,TRBJ1-2,.,ASSRTGNGYT
TRBV6-2/TRBV6-3,TRBJ2-7,TRBD2,ASSTSLRAGVTYEQY
TRBV7-2,TRBJ1-2,.,ASSLGDGYT
TRBV7-2,TRBJ1-2,TRBD1,ASSPPGTGRGGYT
TRBV18,TRBJ2-7,TRBD2,ASSPSGGHYEQY
TRBV27,TRBJ2-1,TRBD2,ASSFSGGLSYNEQF
TRBV4-1,TRBJ2-5,.,ASSQAGRGEEETQY
TRBV28,TRBJ2-5,.,ASAGGETQY
TRBV18,TRBJ2-2,.,ASSQGEGELF
TRBV18,TRBJ2-7,TRBD2,ASSRLAAPLDEQY
TRBV27,TRBJ2-3,.,ASSSQGSTDTQY
TRBV9,TRBJ2-7,TRBD1,ASSSGQGAGNEQY
TRBV6-5,TRBJ1-2,TRBD1,ASSQMGTAYGYT
TRBV19,TRBJ2-3,.,ASSMSGTDTQY
TRBV7-2,TRBJ1-6,.,ASSRVGGPSSYNSPLH
TRBV28,TRBJ1-2,.,ASSLGAANYGYT
TRBV30,TRBJ1-5,.,AWSVQSNQPQH
TRBV6-1,TRBJ2-7,TRBD1,ASSENRGPYEQY
TRBV24-1,TRBJ2-1,TRBD2,ATSDASGGAGEQF
TRBV14,TRBJ1-1,.,ASSLRDPSSSEAF
TRBV19,TRBJ1-5,.,AGGADQPQH
TRBV18,TRBJ2-7,.,ASSPLDTYEQY
TRBV7-2,TRBJ2-1,TRBD1,ASSSRGQGSYNEQF
TRBV15,TRBJ1-3,.,ATSRDNNRLVSGNTIY
TRBV6-5,TRBJ1-6,.,ASSYSSSYNSPLH
TRBV19,TRBJ2-7,.,ASSIQVAGEQY
TRBV2,TRBJ1-2,TRBD1,ASRERGHGYT
TRBV6-5,TRBJ1-2,TRBD1,ASSLSGQGNYGYT
TRBV30,TRBJ1-1,.,AWSPAGGRAF
TRBV6-5,TRBJ1-6,TRBD1,ASSLGQGFRSPLH
TRBV5-1,TRBJ1-6,TRBD1,ASSLDATLGQNNSPLH
TRBV5-1,TRBJ2-4,.,ASRPNTVAKNIQY
TRBV5-4,TRBJ2-1,TRBD1,ASSSDRGDPYNEQF
TRBV19,TRBJ1-2,TRBD1,ASSPTGRSFGYT
TRBV5-6,TRBJ1-2,TRBD1,ASSLEGTGGRGYT
TRBV5-1,TRBJ1-3,TRBD1,ASSLEPPGQPGNTIY
TRBV5-1,TRBJ1-6,TRBD1,ASSQGVDNSPLH
TRBV25-1,TRBJ1-2,TRBD1,ASSHRTGGFYGYT
TRBV28,TRBJ1-6,.,ASSLHRAFDSPLH
TRBV12-3/TRBV12-4,TRBJ2-7,.,ASSLGAGREQY
TRBV7-9,TRBJ2-7,.,ASSLGRGQTYEQY
TRBV27,TRBJ1-1,TRBD1,ASRRQGVAF
TRBV29-1,TRBJ2-5,TRBD1,SVGGTGGETQY
TRBV19,TRBJ1-1,TRBD1,ASNLQRGLGTEAF
TRBV6-2/TRBV6-3,TRBJ2-2,TRBD2,ASSARGGLAGELF
TRBV27,TRBJ1-1,.,ASSPDRDTEAF
TRBV18,TRBJ1-4,.,ASSTRNEKLF
TRBV18,TRBJ2-1,TRBD2,ASSPGSGGPRYNEQF
TRBV27,TRBJ2-7,.,ATAPSARFYEQY
TRBV28,TRBJ2-7,.,ASSLGLGPPYEQY
TRBV4-1,TRBJ1-2,.,ASSPGPGANYGYT
TRBV28,TRBJ2-1,TRBD2,ATRPGGKPNEQF
TRBV28,TRBJ2-2,TRBD2,ASRSAGGIGELF